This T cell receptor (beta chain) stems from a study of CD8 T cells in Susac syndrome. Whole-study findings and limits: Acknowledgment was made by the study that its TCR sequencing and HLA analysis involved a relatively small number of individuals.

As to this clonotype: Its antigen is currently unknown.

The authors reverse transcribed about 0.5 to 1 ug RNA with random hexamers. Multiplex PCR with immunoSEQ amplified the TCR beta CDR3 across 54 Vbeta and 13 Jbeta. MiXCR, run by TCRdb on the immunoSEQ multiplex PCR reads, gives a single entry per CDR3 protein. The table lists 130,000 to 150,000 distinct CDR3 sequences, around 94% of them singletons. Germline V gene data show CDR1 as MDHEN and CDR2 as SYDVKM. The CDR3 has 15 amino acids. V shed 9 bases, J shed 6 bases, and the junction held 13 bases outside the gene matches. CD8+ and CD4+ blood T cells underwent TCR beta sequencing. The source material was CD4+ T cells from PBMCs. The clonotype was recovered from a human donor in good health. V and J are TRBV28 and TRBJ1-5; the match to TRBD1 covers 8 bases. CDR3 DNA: TGTGCCAGTTTCCCAGGGGGCCCTCGTTCTCAGCCCCAGCATTTT. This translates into CASFPGGPRSQPQHF.